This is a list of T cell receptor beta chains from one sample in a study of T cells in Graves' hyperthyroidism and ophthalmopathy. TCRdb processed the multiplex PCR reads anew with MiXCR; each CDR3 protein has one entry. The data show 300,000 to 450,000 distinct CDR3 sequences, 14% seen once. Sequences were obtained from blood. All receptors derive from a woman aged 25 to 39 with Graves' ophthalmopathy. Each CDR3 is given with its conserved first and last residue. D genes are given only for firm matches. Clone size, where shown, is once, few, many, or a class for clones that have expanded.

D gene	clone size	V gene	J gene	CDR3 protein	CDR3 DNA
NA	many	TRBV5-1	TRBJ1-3	CASSRERGSGNTIYF	TGCGCCAGCAGCCGCGAACGGGGATCTGGAAACACCATATATTTT
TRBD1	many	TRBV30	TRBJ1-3	CAWSMTGSGNTIYF	TGTGCCTGGAGCATGACAGGGTCTGGAAACACCATATATTTT
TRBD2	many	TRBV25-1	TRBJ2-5	CASSDLVSGLETQYF	TGTGCCAGCAGTGATTTGGTTAGCGGGTTGGAGACCCAGTACTTC
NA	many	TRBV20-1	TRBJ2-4	CSARDLGATKNIQYF	TGCAGTGCTAGAGATCTGGGGGCAACCAAAAACATTCAGTACTTC
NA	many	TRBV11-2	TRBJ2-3	CASSFPSGSSTDTQYF	TGTGCCAGCAGCTTTCCTTCCGGGTCAAGCACAGATACGCAGTATTTT
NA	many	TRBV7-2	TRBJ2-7	CASSLRRSSYEQYF	TGTGCCAGCAGCCTCCGCCGGTCGTCCTACGAGCAGTACTTC
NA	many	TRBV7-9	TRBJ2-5	CASSLGAGLLHQETQYF	TGTGCCAGCAGCTTAGGAGCCGGGCTCCTTCACCAAGAGACCCAGTACTTC
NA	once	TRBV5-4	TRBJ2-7	CASSSLSGRAYEQYF	TGTGCCAGCAGCAGCCTGAGCGGGCGGGCGTACGAGCAGTACTTC
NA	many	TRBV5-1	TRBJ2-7	CASSLSGAEQYF	TGCGCCAGCAGCCTTTCTGGGGCCGAGCAGTACTTC
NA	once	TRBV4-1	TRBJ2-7	CASSQEGARAYEQYF	TGCGCCAGCAGCCAAGAGGGGGCCAGGGCCTACGAGCAGTACTTC
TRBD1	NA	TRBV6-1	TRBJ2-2	CASSAATTGVNTGELFF	TGTGCCAGCAGTGCCGCCACCACAGGGGTGAACACCGGGGAGCTGTTTTTT
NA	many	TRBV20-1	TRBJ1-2	CSPPAGQGTRGYTF	TGCAGTCCACCCGCGGGGCAGGGGACGAGAGGCTACACCTTC
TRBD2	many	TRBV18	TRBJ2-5	CASSPSGLAGSGTQYF	TGTGCCAGCTCACCATCGGGACTAGCGGGCTCGGGGACCCAGTACTTC
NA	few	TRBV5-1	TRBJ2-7	CASSLGRGKPYEQYF	TGCGCCAGCAGCTTGGGTAGAGGTAAGCCCTACGAGCAGTACTTC
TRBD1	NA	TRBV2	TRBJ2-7	CASSGLDRGSEQYF	TGTGCCAGCAGTGGTCTGGACAGGGGGTCCGAGCAGTACTTC
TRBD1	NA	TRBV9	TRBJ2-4	CASSGTGDAKNIQYF	TGTGCCAGCAGCGGGACAGGGGATGCCAAAAACATTCAGTACTTC
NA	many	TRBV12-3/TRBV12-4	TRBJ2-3	CASSRPMQIIPTDTQYF	TGTGCCAGCAGCCGACCTATGCAGATAATCCCCACAGATACGCAGTATTTT
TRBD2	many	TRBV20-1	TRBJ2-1	CSASPLAGGLYNEQFF	TGCAGTGCTAGCCCCCTAGCGGGGGGGCTCTACAATGAGCAGTTCTTC
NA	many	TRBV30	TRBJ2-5	CAWSKHSQETQYF	TGTGCCTGGAGTAAACACAGCCAAGAGACCCAGTACTTC
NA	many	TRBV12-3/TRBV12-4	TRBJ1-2	CASSGPISGYTF	TGTGCCAGCAGCGGCCCAATATCTGGCTACACCTTC
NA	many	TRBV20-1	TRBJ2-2	CSASDTAKRGELFF	TGCAGTGCTAGTGACACAGCTAAGAGGGGGGAGCTGTTTTTT
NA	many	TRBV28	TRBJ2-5	CASSGIVAGPQETQYF	TGTGCCAGCAGTGGTATAGTGGCAGGACCTCAAGAGACCCAGTACTTC
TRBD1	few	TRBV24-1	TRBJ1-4	CATSVGQKNEKLFF	TGTGCCACCAGTGTGGGACAGAAGAATGAAAAACTGTTTTTT
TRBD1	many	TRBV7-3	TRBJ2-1	CASSAHPGTANEQFF	TGTGCCAGCAGCGCCCATCCCGGGACAGCCAATGAGCAGTTCTTC
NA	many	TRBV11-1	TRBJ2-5	CASSLGDLNVKTQYF	TGTGCCAGCAGCTTAGGTGACTTGAACGTCAAGACCCAGTACTTC
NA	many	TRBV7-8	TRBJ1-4	CASSLAGLTEKLFF	TGTGCCAGCAGCTTAGCGGGGTTAACTGAAAAACTGTTTTTT
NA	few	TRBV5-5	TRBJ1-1	CASSEGPHTEAFF	TGTGCCAGCAGCGAGGGTCCCCACACTGAAGCTTTCTTT
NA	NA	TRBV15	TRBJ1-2	CANSRGGGDYGYTF	TGTGCCAACAGCAGAGGGGGAGGAGACTATGGCTACACCTTC
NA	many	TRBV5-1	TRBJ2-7	CASSLAPDSNYEQYF	TGCGCCAGCAGCTTGGCCCCGGACAGCAACTACGAGCAGTACTTC
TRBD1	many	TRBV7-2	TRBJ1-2	CATRQGALSYGYTF	TGTGCCACCCGACAGGGGGCGCTTAGCTATGGCTACACCTTC
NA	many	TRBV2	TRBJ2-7	CAVHSRRESEQYF	TGTGCCGTACACAGTCGCAGGGAATCCGAGCAGTACTTC
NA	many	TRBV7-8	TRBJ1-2	CASAPRDTVNYGYTF	TGTGCCAGCGCACCGAGGGACACAGTAAACTATGGCTACACCTTC
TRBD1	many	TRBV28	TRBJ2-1	CASSGDRSRKSYNEQFF	TGTGCCAGCAGTGGGGACAGGAGCAGGAAATCCTACAATGAGCAGTTCTTC
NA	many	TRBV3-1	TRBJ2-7	CASSQRGEQYF	TGTGCCAGCAGCCAAAGGGGAGAGCAGTACTTC
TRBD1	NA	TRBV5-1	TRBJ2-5	CASSWGARGRQRQETQYF	TGCGCCAGCAGCTGGGGGGCCAGGGGGCGGCAGCGCCAAGAGACCCAGTACTTC
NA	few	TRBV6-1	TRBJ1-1	CASSERGTTEAFF	TGTGCCAGCAGTGAACGAGGGACCACTGAAGCTTTCTTT
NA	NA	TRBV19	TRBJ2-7	CASSIRAGSSYEQYF	TGTGCCAGTAGTATACGGGCCGGGAGCTCCTACGAGCAGTACTTC
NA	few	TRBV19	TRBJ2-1	CASSPGRVRNEQFF	TGTGCCAGTAGTCCGGGGCGAGTAAGGAATGAGCAGTTCTTC
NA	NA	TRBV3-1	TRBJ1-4	CASSPDARHEKLFF	TGTGCCAGCAGCCCGGACGCAAGACATGAAAAACTGTTTTTT
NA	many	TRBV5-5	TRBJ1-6	CASSVTGGNSPLHF	TGTGCCAGCAGCGTCACGGGTGGTAATTCACCCCTCCACTTT
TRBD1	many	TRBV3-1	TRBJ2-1	CASSQERQGTSYNEQFF	TGTGCCAGCAGCCAAGAGAGACAGGGAACCTCCTACAATGAGCAGTTCTTC
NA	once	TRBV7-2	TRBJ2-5	CASSSFQDFQETQYF	TGTGCCAGCAGCTCCTTTCAGGATTTCCAAGAGACCCAGTACTTC
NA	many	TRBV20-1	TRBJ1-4	CSAHTDSVEKLFF	TGCAGTGCTCACACCGACTCAGTCGAAAAACTGTTTTTT
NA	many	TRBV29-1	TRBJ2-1	CSVRDRSSYNEQFF	TGCAGCGTTCGAGACAGGAGCTCCTACAATGAGCAGTTCTTC
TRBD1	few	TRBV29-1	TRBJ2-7	CSVEDRARDRGYEQYF	TGCAGCGTTGAAGATCGAGCTCGCGACAGGGGCTACGAGCAGTACTTC
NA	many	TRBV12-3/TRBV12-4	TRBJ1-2	CASSLRAAHGYTF	TGTGCCAGCAGTTTGAGGGCGGCGCATGGCTACACCTTC
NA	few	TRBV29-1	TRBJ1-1	CSVDWNSNTEAFF	TGCAGCGTTGATTGGAACTCTAACACTGAAGCTTTCTTT
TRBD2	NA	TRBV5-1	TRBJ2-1	CASSLGGLAGGLGSYNDQFF	TGCGCCAGCAGCTTGGGGGGACTAGCGGGGGGACTGGGCTCCTACAATGATCAGTTCTTC
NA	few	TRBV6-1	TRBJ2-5	CASSEGPLGETQYF	TGTGCCAGCAGTGAAGGGCCGCTGGGGGAGACCCAGTACTTC
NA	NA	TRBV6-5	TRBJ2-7	CASSYSTTRSSYEQYF	TGTGCCAGCAGTTACTCGACAACAAGAAGCTCCTACGAGCAGTACTTC
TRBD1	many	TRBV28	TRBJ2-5	CASSKNQGTGGVTETQYF	TGTGCCAGCAGTAAAAATCAAGGGACAGGGGGCGTAACGGAGACCCAGTACTTC
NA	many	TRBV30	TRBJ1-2	CAWSTPLGTRWGAYGYTF	TGTGCCTGGAGTACACCCCTCGGAACGAGGTGGGGGGCCTATGGCTACACCTTC
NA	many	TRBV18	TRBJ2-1	CASSYRPRGGEQFF	TGTGCCAGCTCATACCGTCCACGCGGAGGTGAGCAGTTCTTC